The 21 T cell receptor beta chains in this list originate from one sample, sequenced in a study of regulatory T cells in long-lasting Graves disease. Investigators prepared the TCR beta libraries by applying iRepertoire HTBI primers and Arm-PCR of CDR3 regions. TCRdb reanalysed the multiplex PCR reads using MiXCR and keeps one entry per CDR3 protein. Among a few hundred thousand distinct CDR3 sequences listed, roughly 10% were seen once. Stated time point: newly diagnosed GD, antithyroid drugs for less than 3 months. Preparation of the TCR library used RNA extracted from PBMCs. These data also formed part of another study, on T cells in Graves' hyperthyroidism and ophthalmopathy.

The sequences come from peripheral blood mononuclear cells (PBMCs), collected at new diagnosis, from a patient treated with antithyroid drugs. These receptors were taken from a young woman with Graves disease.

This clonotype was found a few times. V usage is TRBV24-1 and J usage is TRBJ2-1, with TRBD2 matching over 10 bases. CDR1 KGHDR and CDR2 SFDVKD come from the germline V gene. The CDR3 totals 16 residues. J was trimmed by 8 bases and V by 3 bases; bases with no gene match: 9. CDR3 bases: TGTGCCACCAGTGATCCTAGCGGGAGATATTCTTATGAGCAGTTCTTC. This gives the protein CATSDPSGRYSYEQFF.

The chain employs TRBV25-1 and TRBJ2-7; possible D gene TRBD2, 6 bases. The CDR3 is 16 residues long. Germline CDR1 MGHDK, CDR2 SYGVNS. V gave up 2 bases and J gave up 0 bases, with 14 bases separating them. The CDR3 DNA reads TGTGCCAGCAGTGAAGGGAAGCGGGTCCTCTCCTACGAGCAGTACTTC. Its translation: CASSEGKRVLSYEQYF.

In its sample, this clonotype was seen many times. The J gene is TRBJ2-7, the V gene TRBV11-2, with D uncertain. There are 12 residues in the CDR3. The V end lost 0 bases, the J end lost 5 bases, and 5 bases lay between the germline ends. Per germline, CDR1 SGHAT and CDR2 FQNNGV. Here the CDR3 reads CASSLDLNEQYV. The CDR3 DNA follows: TGTGCCAGCAGCTTAGATCTAAACGAGCAGTACGTC.

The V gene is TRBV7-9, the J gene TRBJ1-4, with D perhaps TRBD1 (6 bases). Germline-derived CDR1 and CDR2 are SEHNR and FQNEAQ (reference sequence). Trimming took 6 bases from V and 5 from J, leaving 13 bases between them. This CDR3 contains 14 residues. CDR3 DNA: TGTGCCAGCAGAAGAATTCAGGGGAATGAAAAACTGTTTTTT. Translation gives CASRRIQGNEKLFF.

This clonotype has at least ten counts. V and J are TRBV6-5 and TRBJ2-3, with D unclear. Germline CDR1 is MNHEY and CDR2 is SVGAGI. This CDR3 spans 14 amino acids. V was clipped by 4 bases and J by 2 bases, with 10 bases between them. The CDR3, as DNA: TGTGCCAGCAGTTCCCTAGGGTACACAGATACGCAGTATTTT. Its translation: CASSSLGYTDTQYF.

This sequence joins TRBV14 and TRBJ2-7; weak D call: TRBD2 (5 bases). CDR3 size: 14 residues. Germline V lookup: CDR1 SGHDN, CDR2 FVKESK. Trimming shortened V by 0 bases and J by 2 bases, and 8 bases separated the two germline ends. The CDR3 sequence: CASSQELVPYEQYF. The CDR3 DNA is TGTGCCAGCAGCCAAGAACTAGTCCCCTACGAGCAGTACTTC.

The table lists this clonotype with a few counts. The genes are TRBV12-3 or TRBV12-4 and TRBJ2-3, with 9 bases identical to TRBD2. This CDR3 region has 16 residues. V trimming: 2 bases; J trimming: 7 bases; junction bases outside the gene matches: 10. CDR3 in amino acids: CASSLSGGRAINTQYF. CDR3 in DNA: TGTGCCAGCAGTTTATCGGGCGGGAGGGCCATAAATACGCAGTATTTT.

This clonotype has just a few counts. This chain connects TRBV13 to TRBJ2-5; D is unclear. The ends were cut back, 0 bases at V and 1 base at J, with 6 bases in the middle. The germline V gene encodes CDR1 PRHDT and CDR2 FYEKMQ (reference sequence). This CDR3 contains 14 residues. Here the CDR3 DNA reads TGTGCCAGCAGCTTAGGCCTGGTCCAAGAGACCCAGTACTTC. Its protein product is CASSLGLVQETQYF. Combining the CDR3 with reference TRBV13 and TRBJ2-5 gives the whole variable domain AAGVIQSPRHLIKEKRETATLKCYPIPRHDTVYWYQQGPGQDPQFLISFYEKMQSDKGSIPDRFSAQQFSDYHSELNMSSLELGDSALYFCASSLGLVQETQYFGPGTRLLVL.

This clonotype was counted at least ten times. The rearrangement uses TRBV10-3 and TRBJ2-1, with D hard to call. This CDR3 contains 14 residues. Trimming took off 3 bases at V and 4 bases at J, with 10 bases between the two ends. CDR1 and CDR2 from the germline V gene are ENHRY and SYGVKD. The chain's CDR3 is CAISDSVGYNEQFF. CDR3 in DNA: TGTGCCATCAGTGACTCCGTGGGTTACAATGAGCAGTTCTTC.

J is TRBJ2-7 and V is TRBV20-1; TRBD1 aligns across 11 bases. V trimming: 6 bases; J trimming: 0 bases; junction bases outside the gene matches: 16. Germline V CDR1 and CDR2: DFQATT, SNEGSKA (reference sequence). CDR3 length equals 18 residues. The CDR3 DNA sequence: TGCAGTGCGAAGCCCGTCGGGACAGGGGGATCCCCCTCCTACGAGCAGTACTTC. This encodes CSAKPVGTGGSPSYEQYF.

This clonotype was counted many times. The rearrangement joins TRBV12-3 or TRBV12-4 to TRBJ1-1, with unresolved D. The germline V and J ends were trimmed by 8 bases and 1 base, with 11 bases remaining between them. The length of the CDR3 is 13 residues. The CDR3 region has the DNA TGTGCCAGCCGAAGTGCCGAGAACACTGAAGCTTTCTTT. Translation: CASRSAENTEAFF.

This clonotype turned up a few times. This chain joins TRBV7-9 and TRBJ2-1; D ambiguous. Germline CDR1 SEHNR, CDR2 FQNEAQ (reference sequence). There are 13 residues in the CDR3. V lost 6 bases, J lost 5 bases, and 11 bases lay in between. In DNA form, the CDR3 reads TGTGCCAGCAGGTCCGTTTGGCACAATGAGCAGTTCTTC. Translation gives CASRSVWHNEQFF.

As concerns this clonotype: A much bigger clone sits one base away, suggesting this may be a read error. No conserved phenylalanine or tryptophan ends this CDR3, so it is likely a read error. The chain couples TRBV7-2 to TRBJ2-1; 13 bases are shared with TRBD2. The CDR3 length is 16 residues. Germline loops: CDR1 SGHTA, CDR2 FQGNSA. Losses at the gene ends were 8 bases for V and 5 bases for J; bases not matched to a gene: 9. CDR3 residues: CASRRTSGSNDNEQFS. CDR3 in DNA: TGTGCCAGCCGCCGGACTAGCGGGAGTAACGACAATGAGCAGTTCTCC.

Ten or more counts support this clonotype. This CDR3 reads CASSQDRRSGDEKLFF. CDR3 coding DNA: TGTGCCAGCAGCCAAGATAGGAGGTCAGGGGATGAAAAACTGTTTTTT. V and J are TRBV3-1 and TRBJ1-4, with TRBD1 as a possible D gene (6 bases). The CDR3 is 16 amino acids. V lost 0 bases to trimming and J lost 6 bases, with 14 bases between them. CDR1 is LGHDT, CDR2 YNNKEL, per germline (reference sequence).

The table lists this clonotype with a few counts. Here the CDR3 reads CASSPSPGAGYEQYF. For the CDR3, the DNA is TGTGCCAGCAGCCCAAGTCCGGGAGCTGGTTACGAGCAGTACTTC. The chain joins TRBV7-3 to TRBJ2-7; perhaps TRBD2 as D (6 bases). Germline CDR1 SGHTA, CDR2 FQGTGA. CDR3 length: 15 amino acids. Trimming cost V 5 bases and J 4 bases, with 18 bases left between them.

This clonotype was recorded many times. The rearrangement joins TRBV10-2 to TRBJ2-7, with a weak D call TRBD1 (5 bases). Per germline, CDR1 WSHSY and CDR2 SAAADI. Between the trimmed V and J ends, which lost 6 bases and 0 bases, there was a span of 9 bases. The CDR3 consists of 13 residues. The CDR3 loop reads CASSWTRSYEQYF. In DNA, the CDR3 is TGCGCCAGCAGCTGGACACGCTCCTACGAGCAGTACTTC.

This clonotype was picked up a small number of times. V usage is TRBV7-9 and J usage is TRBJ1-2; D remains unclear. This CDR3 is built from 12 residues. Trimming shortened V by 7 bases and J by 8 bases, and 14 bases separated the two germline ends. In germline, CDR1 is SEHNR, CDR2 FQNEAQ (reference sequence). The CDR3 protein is CASTDDWRGYTF. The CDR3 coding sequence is TGTGCCAGCACCGACGACTGGCGGGGCTACACCTTC. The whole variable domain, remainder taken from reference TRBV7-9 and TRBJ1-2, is DTGVSQNPRHKITKRGQNVTFRCDPISEHNRLYWYRQTLGQGPEFLTYFQNEAQLEKSRLLSDRFSAERPKGSFSTLEIQRTEQGDSAMYLCASTDDWRGYTFGSGTRLTVV.

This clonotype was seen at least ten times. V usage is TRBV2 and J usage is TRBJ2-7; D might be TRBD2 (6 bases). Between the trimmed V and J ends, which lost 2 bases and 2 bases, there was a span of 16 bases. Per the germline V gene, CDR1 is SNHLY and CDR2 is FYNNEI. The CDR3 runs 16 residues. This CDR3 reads CASSETRSGTAYEQYF. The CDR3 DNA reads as TGTGCCAGCAGTGAAACTCGTAGCGGAACCGCCTACGAGCAGTACTTC.

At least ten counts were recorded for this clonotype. The CDR3 DNA is TGTGCCAGCAGTTTACCCATGGGCCCCCCGTCCCAGTACTTC. This sequence encodes CASSLPMGPPSQYF. The chain joins TRBV28 to TRBJ2-5; D not resolved. V lost 2 bases and J 9 bases, leaving 16 bases between the germline ends. CDR1 and CDR2 (germline): MDHEN, SYDVKM. The CDR3 extends over 14 amino acids.

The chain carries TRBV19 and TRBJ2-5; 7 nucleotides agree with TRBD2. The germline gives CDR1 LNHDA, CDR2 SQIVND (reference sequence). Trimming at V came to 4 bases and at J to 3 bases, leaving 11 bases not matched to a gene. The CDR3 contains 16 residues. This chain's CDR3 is CASSRGGSGTKETQYF. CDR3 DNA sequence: TGTGCCAGTAGTAGAGGAGGGTCAGGGACTAAAGAGACCCAGTACTTC.

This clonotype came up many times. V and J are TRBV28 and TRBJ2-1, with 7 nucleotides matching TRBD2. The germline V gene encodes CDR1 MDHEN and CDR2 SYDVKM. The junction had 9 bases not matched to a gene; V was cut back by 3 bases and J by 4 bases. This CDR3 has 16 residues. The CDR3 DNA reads TGTGCCAGCAGTTTGCTAACTAGCGCCGGTTACAATGAGCAGTTCTTC. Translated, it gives CASSLLTSAGYNEQFF.